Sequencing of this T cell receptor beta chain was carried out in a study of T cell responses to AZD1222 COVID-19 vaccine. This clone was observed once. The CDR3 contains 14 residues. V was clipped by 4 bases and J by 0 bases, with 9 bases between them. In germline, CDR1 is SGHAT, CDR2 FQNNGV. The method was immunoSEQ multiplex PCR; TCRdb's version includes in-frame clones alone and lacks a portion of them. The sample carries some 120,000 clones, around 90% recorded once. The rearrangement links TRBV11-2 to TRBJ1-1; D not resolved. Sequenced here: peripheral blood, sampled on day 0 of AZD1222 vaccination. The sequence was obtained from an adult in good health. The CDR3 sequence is CASSSTEMNTEAFF. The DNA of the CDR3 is TGTGCCAGCAGCTCGACGGAGATGAACACTGAAGCTTTCTTT.